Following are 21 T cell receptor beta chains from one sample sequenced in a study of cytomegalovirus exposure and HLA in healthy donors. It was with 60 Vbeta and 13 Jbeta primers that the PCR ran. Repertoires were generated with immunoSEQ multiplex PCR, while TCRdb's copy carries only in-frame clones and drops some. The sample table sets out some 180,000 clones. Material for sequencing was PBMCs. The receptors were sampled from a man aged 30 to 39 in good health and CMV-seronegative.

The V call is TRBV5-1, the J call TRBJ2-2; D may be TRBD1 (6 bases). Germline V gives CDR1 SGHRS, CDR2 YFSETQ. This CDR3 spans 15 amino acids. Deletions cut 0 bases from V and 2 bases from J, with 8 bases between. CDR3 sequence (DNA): TGCGCCAGCAGCTTGGCACAGGGAAACACCGGGGAGCTGTTTTTT. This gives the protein CASSLAQGNTGELFF.

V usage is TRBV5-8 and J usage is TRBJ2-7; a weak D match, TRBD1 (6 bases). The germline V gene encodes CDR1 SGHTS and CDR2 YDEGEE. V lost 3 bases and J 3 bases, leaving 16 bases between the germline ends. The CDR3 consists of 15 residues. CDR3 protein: CASSSAEQGSYEQYF. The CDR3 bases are TGTGCCAGCAGCTCCGCCGAACAGGGAAGCTACGAGCAGTACTTC.

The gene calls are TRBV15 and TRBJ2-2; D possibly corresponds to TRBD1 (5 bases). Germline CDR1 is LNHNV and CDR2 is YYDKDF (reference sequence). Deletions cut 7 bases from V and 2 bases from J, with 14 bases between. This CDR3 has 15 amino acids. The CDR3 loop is CATNRAGRNTGELFF. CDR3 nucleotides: TGTGCCACCAACCGCGCAGGGCGAAACACCGGGGAGCTGTTTTTT.

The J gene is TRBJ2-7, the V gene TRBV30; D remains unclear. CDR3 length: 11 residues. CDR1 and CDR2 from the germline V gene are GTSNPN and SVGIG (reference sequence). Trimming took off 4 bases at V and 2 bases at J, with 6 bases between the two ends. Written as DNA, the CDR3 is TGTGCCTGGACAAGAGCCTACGAGCAGTACTTC. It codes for CAWTRAYEQYF.

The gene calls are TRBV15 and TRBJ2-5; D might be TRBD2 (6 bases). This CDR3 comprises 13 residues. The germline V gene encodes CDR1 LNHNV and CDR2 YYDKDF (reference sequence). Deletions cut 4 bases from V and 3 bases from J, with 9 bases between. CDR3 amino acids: CATSMRGEETQYF. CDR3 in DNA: TGTGCCACCAGCATGCGGGGAGAAGAGACCCAGTACTTC. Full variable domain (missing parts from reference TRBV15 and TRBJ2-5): DAMVIQNPRYQVTQFGKPVTLSCSQTLNHNVMYWYQQKSSQAPKLLFHYYDKDFNNEADTPDNFQSRRPNTSFCFLDIRSPGLGDTAMYLCATSMRGEETQYFGPGTRLLVL.

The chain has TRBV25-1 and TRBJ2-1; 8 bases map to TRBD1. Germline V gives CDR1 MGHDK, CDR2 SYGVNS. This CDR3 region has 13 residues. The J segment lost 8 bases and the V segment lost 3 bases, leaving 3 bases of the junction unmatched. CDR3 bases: TGTGCCAGCAGTGATGACAGGGGTGATGAGCAGTTCTTC. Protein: CASSDDRGDEQFF.

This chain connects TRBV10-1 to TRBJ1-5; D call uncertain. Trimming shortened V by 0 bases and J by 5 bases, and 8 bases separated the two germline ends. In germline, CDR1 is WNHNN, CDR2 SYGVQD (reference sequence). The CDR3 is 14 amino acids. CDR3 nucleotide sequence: TGCGCCAGCAGTGAGTCGGCGCGGGATCAGCCCCAGCATTTT. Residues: CASSESARDQPQHF.

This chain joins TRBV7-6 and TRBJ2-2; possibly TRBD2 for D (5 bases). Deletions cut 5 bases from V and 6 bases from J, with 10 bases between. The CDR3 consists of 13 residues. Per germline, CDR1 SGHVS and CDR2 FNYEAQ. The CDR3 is CASSRMEAGELFF. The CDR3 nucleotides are TGTGCCAGCAGCCGGATGGAGGCCGGGGAGCTGTTTTTT.

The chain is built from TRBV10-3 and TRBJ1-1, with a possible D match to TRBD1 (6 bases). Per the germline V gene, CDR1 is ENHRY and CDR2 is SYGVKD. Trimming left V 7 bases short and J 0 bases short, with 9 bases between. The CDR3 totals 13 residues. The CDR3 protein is CAITQGMNTEAFF. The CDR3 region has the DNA TGTGCCATCACCCAGGGGATGAACACTGAAGCTTTCTTT.

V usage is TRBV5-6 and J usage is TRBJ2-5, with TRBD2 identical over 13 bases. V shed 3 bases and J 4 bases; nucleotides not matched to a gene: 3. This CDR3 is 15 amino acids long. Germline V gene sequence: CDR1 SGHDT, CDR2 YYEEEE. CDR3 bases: TGTGCCAGCAGCTGGGGACTAGCGGGATCAGAGACCCAGTACTTC. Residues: CASSWGLAGSETQYF.

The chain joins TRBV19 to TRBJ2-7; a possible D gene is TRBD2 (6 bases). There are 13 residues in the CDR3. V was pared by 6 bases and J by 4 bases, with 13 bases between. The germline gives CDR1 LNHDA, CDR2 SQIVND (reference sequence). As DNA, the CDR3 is TGTGCCAGTAGCCCCGGGGGACCTTACGAGCAGTACTTC. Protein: CASSPGGPYEQYF. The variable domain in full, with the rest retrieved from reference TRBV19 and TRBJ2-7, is DGGITQSPKYLFRKEGQNVTLSCEQNLNHDAMYWYRQDPGQGLRLIYYSQIVNDFQKGDIAEGYSVSREKKESFPLTVTSAQKNPTAFYLCASSPGGPYEQYFGPGTRLTVT.

CDR3 region: CASSLGLAADTQYF. The CDR3 region has the DNA TGTGCCAGCAGCTTAGGACTAGCAGCAGATACGCAGTATTTT. The chain recombines TRBV7-2 with TRBJ2-3, with TRBD2 matching over 7 bases. This CDR3 contains 14 residues. CDR1 is SGHTA, CDR2 FQGNSA, per germline. Trimming at V came to 1 base and at J to 4 bases, leaving 2 bases not matched to a gene.

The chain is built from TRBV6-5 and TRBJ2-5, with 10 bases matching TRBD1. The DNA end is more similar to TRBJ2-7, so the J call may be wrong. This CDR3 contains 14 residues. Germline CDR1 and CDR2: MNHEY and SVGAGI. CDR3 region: CASSGGDRGHEQYF. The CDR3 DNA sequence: TGTGCCAGCAGTGGGGGGGACAGGGGCCACGAGCAGTACTTC.

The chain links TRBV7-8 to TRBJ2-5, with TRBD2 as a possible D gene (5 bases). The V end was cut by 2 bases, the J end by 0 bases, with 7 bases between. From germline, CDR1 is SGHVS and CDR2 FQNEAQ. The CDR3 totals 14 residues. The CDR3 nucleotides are TGTGCCAGCAGCTTACGGCGGGACCAAGAGACCCAGTACTTC. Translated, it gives CASSLRRDQETQYF.

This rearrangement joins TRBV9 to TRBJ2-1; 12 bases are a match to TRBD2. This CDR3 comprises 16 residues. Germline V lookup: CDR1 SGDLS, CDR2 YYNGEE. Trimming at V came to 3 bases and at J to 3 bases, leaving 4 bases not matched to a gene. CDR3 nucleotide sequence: TGTGCCAGCAGCGCCAGGACTAGCGGGAACTACAATGAGCAGTTCTTC. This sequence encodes CASSARTSGNYNEQFF.

As DNA, the CDR3 is TGTGCCAGCAGCTTAGGAACTAGCGGGGTGGGGCAGTACTTC. It yields the protein CASSLGTSGVGQYF. V usage is TRBV7-2 and J usage is TRBJ2-7; 10 bases are shared with TRBD2. After removal of 1 base from V and 9 bases from J, the junction contained 6 bases not matched to a gene. The germline V gene encodes CDR1 SGHTA and CDR2 FQGNSA. This CDR3 spans 14 amino acids.

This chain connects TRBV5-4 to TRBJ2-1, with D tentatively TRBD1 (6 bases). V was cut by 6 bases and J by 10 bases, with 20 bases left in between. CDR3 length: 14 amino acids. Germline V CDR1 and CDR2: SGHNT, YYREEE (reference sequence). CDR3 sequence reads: CASKRGTHEREQFF. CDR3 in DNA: TGTGCCAGCAAAAGGGGGACACACGAAAGGGAGCAGTTCTTC.

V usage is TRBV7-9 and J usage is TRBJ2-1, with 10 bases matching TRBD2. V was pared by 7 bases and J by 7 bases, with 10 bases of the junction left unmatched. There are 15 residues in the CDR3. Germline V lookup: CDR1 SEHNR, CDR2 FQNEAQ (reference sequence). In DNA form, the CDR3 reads TGTGCCAGCAACCAACTAGCGGGGATAGGTAATGAGCAGTTCTTC. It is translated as CASNQLAGIGNEQFF.

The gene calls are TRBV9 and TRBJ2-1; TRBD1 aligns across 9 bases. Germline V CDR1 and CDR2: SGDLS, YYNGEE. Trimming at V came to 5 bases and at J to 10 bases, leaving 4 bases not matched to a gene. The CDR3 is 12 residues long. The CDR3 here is CASRGTGREQFF. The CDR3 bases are TGTGCCAGCAGGGGGACAGGGAGAGAGCAGTTCTTC.

The CDR3 reads CASSPPGGGGTGELFF. CDR3 coding DNA: TGTGCCAGCTCACCACCAGGAGGAGGAGGCACCGGGGAGCTGTTTTTT. The J gene is TRBJ2-2, the V gene TRBV18; tentative D call: TRBD2 (5 bases). Germline V lookup: CDR1 KGHSH, CDR2 LQKENI. The CDR3 is 16 residues long. Trimming removed 0 bases from V and 4 bases from J, with 12 bases in between.

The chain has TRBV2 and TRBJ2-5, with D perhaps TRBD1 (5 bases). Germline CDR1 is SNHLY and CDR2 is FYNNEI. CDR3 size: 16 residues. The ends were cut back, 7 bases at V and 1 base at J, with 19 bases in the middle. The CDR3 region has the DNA TGTGCCAGCACTAGAAGGGATTACAGGTCCCAAGAGACCCAGTACTTC. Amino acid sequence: CASTRRDYRSQETQYF.